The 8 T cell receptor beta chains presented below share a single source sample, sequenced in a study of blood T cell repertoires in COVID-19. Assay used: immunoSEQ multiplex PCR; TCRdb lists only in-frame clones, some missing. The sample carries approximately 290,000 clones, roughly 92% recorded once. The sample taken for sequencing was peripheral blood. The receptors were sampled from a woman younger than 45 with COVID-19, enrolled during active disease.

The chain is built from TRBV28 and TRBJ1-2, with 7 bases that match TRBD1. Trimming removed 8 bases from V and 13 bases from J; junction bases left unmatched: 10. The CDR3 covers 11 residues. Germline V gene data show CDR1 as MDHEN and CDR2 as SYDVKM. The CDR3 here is CASEGTAYRTF. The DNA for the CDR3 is TGTGCCAGCGAGGGGACAGCCTATCGCACCTTC.

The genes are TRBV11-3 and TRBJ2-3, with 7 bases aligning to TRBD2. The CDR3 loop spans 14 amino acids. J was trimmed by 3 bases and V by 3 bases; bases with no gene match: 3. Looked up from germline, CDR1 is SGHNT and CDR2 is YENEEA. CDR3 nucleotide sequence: TGTGCCAGCAGCTTCGGACTAGTAACAGATACGCAGTATTTT. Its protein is CASSFGLVTDTQYF.

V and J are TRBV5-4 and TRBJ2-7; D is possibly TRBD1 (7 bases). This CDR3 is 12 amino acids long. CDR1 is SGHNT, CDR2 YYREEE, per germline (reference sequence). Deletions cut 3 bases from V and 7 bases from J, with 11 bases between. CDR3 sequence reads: CASSSQGGEQYF. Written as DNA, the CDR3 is TGTGCCAGCAGCTCCCAGGGGGGAGAGCAGTACTTC. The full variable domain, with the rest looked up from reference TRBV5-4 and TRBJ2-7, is ETGVTQSPTHLIKTRGQQVTLRCSSQSGHNTVSWYQQALGQGPQFIFQYYREEENGRGNFPPRFSGLQFPNYSSELNVNALELDDSALYLCASSSQGGEQYFGPGTRLTVT.

CDR3 in amino acids: CASSRRDRGLHF. The DNA for the CDR3 is TGTGCCAGCAGCAGACGGGACAGGGGCCTCCACTTT. The chain links TRBV27 to TRBJ1-6, with 10 bases lining up with TRBD1. The CDR3 is 12 amino acids. Germline CDR1 MNHEY, CDR2 SMNVEV (reference sequence). The J segment lost 15 bases and the V segment lost 6 bases, leaving 5 bases of the junction unmatched.

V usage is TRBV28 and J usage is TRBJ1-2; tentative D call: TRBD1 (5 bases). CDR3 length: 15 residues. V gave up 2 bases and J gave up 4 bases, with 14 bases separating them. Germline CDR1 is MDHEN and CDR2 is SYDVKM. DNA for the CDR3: TGTGCCAGCAGTTTACCCTCAGGGTCGTCCTATGGCTACACCTTC. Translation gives CASSLPSGSSYGYTF.

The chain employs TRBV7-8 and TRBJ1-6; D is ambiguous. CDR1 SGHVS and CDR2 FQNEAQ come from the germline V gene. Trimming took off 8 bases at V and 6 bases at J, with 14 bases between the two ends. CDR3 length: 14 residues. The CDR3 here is CASGDGSGNSPLHF. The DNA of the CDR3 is TGTGCCAGCGGCGACGGTTCGGGTAATTCACCCCTCCACTTT.

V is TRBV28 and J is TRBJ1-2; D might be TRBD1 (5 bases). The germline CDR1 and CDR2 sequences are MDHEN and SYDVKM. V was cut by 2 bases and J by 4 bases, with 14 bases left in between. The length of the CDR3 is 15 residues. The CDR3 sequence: CASSLGRAQVYGYTF. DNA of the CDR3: TGTGCCAGCAGTTTAGGAAGGGCACAGGTCTATGGCTACACCTTC.

CDR3 sequence (DNA): TGTGCCAGCAACCGACTAGCGGCGAGAGGGGGCAATGAGCAGTTCTTC. Amino acid sequence: CASNRLAARGGNEQFF. This chain joins TRBV2 and TRBJ2-1; 9 positions agree with TRBD2. Germline V gene sequence: CDR1 SNHLY, CDR2 FYNNEI. J was trimmed by 6 bases and V by 7 bases; bases with no gene match: 13. The CDR3 has 16 amino acids.